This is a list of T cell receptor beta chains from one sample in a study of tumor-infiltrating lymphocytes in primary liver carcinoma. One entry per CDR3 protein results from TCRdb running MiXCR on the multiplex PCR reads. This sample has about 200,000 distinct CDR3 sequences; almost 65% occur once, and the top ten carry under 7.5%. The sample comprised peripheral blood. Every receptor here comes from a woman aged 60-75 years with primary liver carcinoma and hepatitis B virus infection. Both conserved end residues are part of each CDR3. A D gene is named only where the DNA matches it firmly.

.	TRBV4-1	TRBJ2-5	CASSQTGGETQYF
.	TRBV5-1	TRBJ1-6	CASSTSGSPLHF
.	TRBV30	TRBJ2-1	CAWGRTGIEQFF
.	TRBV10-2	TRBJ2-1	CASSESSVPYNEQFF
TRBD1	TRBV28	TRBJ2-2	CASRGQGWTGELFF
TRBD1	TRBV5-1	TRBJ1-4	CANSIRGLTNEKLFF
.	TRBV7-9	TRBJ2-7	CASSPSAGSYEQYF
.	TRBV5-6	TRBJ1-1	CASSLEGRFTEAFF
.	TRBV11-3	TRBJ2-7	CTSSLSVGMYEQYF
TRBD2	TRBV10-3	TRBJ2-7	CAISATGGMSNYEQYF
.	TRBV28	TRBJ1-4	CASSSRGQWDEKLFF
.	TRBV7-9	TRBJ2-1	CASSFVSAGNEQFF
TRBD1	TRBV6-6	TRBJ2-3	CASSPRDSGTDSQYF
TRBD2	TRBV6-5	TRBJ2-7	CASSRGGLADSYEQYF